The source of this TCR beta chain is a study of CD8 T cells in ankylosing spondylitis. Whole-study results and caveats: Apparently characteristic of ankylosing spondylitis blood was a TCR beta motif (eight highly homologous variants).

The CDR3 loop spans 15 amino acids. Germline trimming cut 4 bases from V and 6 bases from J; bases unmatched to any gene: 7. A note on this clonotype: The target antigen is unknown.

One entry per CDR3 protein results from TCRdb running MiXCR on the 5' RACE reads. This table has about 110,000 distinct CDR3 sequences, 24% appearing once. Material: synovial fluid, either unsorted or a sorted T cell fraction (not recorded which). The clonotype originates from a male donor with ankylosing spondylitis. The rearrangement uses TRBV12-3 or TRBV12-4 and TRBJ2-7; 12 bases match TRBD1. As DNA, the CDR3 is TGTGCCAGCAGTTCGACCGGGACAGGGGGCAGCGAGCAGTACTTC. Encoded protein: CASSSTGTGGSEQYF.